This TCR beta chain appears in the sequencing data of a study of blood T cells in healthy people across ages. Whole-study results and caveats: Higher diversity, along with more naive CD4+ cells, distinguished long-lived donors from aged donors. CMV status of donors was unknown, possibly confounding expanded clonotype changes. The recorded TCR beta diversity per million T cells decreased in a roughly linear manner with age.

Trimming stripped 2 bases from V and 7 bases from J, with 9 bases between. Looked up from germline, CDR1 is SGHDN and CDR2 is FVKESK. The CDR3 covers 12 residues. The second PCR ran roughly 7 to 12 cycles with a sample-barcoded 5' primer and J-beta primers. One entry per CDR3 protein, called by TCRdb with MiXCR from the 5' RACE reads. The sample yields 1.5 million to 2 million distinct CDR3 sequences, over 25% seen once. This clonotype was detected only a few times. No antigen is known for it. The donors, all healthy, were Caucasians living in Russia, aged about 6 to 90. The gene calls are TRBV14 and TRBJ2-7, with D unresolved. The receptor was isolated from a woman in her twenties or thirties in good health. Sequencing used blood. The CDR3 DNA reads as TGTGCCAGCAGCCAAACCCTAGAAGAGCAGTACTTC. Its protein is CASSQTLEEQYF.